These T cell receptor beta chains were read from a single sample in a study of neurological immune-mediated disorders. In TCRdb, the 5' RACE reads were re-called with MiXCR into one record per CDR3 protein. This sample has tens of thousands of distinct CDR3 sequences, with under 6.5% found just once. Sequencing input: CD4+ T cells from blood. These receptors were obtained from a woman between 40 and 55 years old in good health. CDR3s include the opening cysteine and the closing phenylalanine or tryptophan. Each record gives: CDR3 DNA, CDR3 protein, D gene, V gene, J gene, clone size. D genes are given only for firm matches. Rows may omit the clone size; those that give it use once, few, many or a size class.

CDR3nt: TGTGCCAGCAGCTTAGCGGAGGGACTAGCGGGAGGCGAGCAGTACTTC; CDR3aa: CASSLAEGLAGGEQYF; d_gene: TRBD2; v_gene: TRBV7-2; j_gene: TRBJ2-7; abundance: many
CDR3nt: TGTGCCAGCAGCCAACCAAGACGGGACAATGAAGCTTTCTTT; CDR3aa: CASSQPRRDNEAFF; d_gene: -; v_gene: TRBV4-2; j_gene: TRBJ1-1; abundance: many
CDR3nt: TGTGCCAGCACCTTAAGGGACTTCCCAAATACCGGGGAGCTGTTTTTT; CDR3aa: CASTLRDFPNTGELFF; d_gene: -; v_gene: TRBV7-2; j_gene: TRBJ2-2; abundance: many
CDR3nt: TGTGCCAGCAGCTCTTTCGAGGGCCCCTACGAGCAGTACTTC; CDR3aa: CASSSFEGPYEQYF; d_gene: -; v_gene: TRBV7-6; j_gene: TRBJ2-7; abundance: many
CDR3nt: TGTGCCAGCAGCCAACCAGGGACCCCCTACAATGAGCAGTTCTTC; CDR3aa: CASSQPGTPYNEQFF; d_gene: -; v_gene: TRBV4-2; j_gene: TRBJ2-1; abundance: many
CDR3nt: TGCAGCGTATCCGGGAGCGCGGACACCGATCAGCCCCAGCATTTT; CDR3aa: CSVSGSADTDQPQHF; d_gene: -; v_gene: TRBV29-1; j_gene: TRBJ1-5; abundance: many
CDR3nt: TGTGCCAGCAGCCTGGGGGCAGGACTGTCCTCCTACGAGCAGTACTTC; CDR3aa: CASSLGAGLSSYEQYF; d_gene: -; v_gene: TRBV6-5; j_gene: TRBJ2-7; abundance: many
CDR3nt: TGCGCCAGCAGCTCTCTCGGGGGTCGAGAGGCCGGGGAGCTGTTTTTT; CDR3aa: CASSSLGGREAGELFF; d_gene: -; v_gene: TRBV5-1; j_gene: TRBJ2-2; abundance: many
CDR3nt: TGTGCCAGCAGCCCCCAGACAGGGAGGAATGAGCAGTTCTTC; CDR3aa: CASSPQTGRNEQFF; d_gene: -; v_gene: TRBV14; j_gene: TRBJ2-1; abundance: many
CDR3nt: TGTGCCACCAGCAGAGGGGTAAATCAGCCCCAGCATTTT; CDR3aa: CATSRGVNQPQHF; d_gene: -; v_gene: TRBV15; j_gene: TRBJ1-5; abundance: many
CDR3nt: TGTGCCAGCAGGTTCGGGGGGAACTATGGCTACACCTTC; CDR3aa: CASRFGGNYGYTF; d_gene: -; v_gene: TRBV27; j_gene: TRBJ1-2; abundance: many
CDR3nt: TGTGCCAGCAGCTTATCCCAGGGGTCGAACACCGGGGAGCTGTTTTTT; CDR3aa: CASSLSQGSNTGELFF; d_gene: -; v_gene: TRBV11-3; j_gene: TRBJ2-2; abundance: few
CDR3nt: TGCAGCGTTACAGAAAATAGCAATCAGCCCCAGCATTTT; CDR3aa: CSVTENSNQPQHF; d_gene: -; v_gene: TRBV29-1; j_gene: TRBJ1-5; abundance: many
CDR3nt: TGTGCCAGCAGGAAATCAGGGTCAGAGACCCAGTACTTC; CDR3aa: CASRKSGSETQYF; d_gene: -; v_gene: TRBV5-8; j_gene: TRBJ2-5; abundance: many
CDR3nt: TGCAGTGCGAGTCAAGGCGGGAGTGGAGACAATGAGCAGTTCTTC; CDR3aa: CSASQGGSGDNEQFF; d_gene: TRBD2; v_gene: TRBV20-1; j_gene: TRBJ2-1; abundance: many
CDR3nt: TGTGCCAGCAGCATACAACTTTTGCTAGTGGGAGGCAGTACAGATACGCAGTATTTT; CDR3aa: CASSIQLLLVGGSTDTQYF; d_gene: -; v_gene: TRBV7-9; j_gene: TRBJ2-3; abundance: -
CDR3nt: TGTGCCAGCAGTGAAGCGCCAGGCAGGGATGAAGCTTTCTTT; CDR3aa: CASSEAPGRDEAFF; d_gene: -; v_gene: TRBV2; j_gene: TRBJ1-1; abundance: many
CDR3nt: TGCAGTGCTACCAGGGCTAGCGGGGATGAGCAGTTCTTC; CDR3aa: CSATRASGDEQFF; d_gene: TRBD2; v_gene: TRBV20-1; j_gene: TRBJ2-1; abundance: -
CDR3nt: TGTGCCAGCAGAGCGTGGACTAGCACAGATACGCAGTATTTT; CDR3aa: CASRAWTSTDTQYF; d_gene: -; v_gene: TRBV2; j_gene: TRBJ2-3; abundance: many
CDR3nt: TGCAGCGTCTTAGCGGGAGGATCCTACGAGCAGTACTTC; CDR3aa: CSVLAGGSYEQYF; d_gene: TRBD2; v_gene: TRBV29-1; j_gene: TRBJ2-7; abundance: many
CDR3nt: TGCGCCAGCAGCTTGGGGGGTTCCAACACCGGGGAGCTGTTTTTT; CDR3aa: CASSLGGSNTGELFF; d_gene: -; v_gene: TRBV5-1; j_gene: TRBJ2-2; abundance: many
CDR3nt: TGCGCCAGCAGCCGGCAAGCGGGAGAACTTGGGAGATCACTCTACGAGCAGTACTTC; CDR3aa: CASSRQAGELGRSLYEQYF; d_gene: TRBD2; v_gene: TRBV4-1; j_gene: TRBJ2-7; abundance: many
CDR3nt: TGTGCCAGCAGCCACCCCGTTGGCCAGGGTATTAAACTGTTTTTT; CDR3aa: CASSHPVGQGIKLFF; d_gene: -; v_gene: TRBV7-8; j_gene: TRBJ1-4; abundance: many
CDR3nt: TGCAGTGCTAGAAGTCTAGCGGGAGTGGGTGAGACCCAGTACTTC; CDR3aa: CSARSLAGVGETQYF; d_gene: TRBD2; v_gene: TRBV20-1; j_gene: TRBJ2-5; abundance: many
CDR3nt: TGTGCCAGCAGCCCCCGCGAGGGAGATTACAATGAGCAGTTCTTC; CDR3aa: CASSPREGDYNEQFF; d_gene: -; v_gene: TRBV7-8; j_gene: TRBJ2-1; abundance: many
CDR3nt: TGCAGTGCTTTACTTCAGGGGATAGGAAATCAGCCCCAGCATTTT; CDR3aa: CSALLQGIGNQPQHF; d_gene: -; v_gene: TRBV20-1; j_gene: TRBJ1-5; abundance: few
CDR3nt: TGTGCCAGCAGTTTCATCCCTCCGCAAGAGACCCAGTACTTC; CDR3aa: CASSFIPPQETQYF; d_gene: -; v_gene: TRBV27; j_gene: TRBJ2-5; abundance: many
CDR3nt: TGTGCCAGCGGCCCCGGGGCTAGCGGGAGGTGGGGAATTTACAATGAGCAGTTCTTC; CDR3aa: CASGPGASGRWGIYNEQFF; d_gene: TRBD2; v_gene: TRBV7-8; j_gene: TRBJ2-1; abundance: many
CDR3nt: TGCAGTGCTAGAGATCCTTCGGAATTACTCACGAACAGTTACAATGAGCAGTTCTTC; CDR3aa: CSARDPSELLTNSYNEQFF; d_gene: -; v_gene: TRBV20-1; j_gene: TRBJ2-1; abundance: many
CDR3nt: TGTGCCAGCAGCTCGAGCTCGGGGGCTGGAAACACCATATATTTT; CDR3aa: CASSSSSGAGNTIYF; d_gene: -; v_gene: TRBV7-2; j_gene: TRBJ1-3; abundance: many
CDR3nt: TGCGCCAGCAGGGGTCCCCTCTCCTACAATGAGCAGTTCTTC; CDR3aa: CASRGPLSYNEQFF; d_gene: -; v_gene: TRBV5-1; j_gene: TRBJ2-1; abundance: many
CDR3nt: TGCAGCGTTGAAGCTGGAACGTTCGGGCAGTACTTC; CDR3aa: CSVEAGTFGQYF; d_gene: -; v_gene: TRBV29-1; j_gene: TRBJ2-7; abundance: many
CDR3nt: TGTGCCAGCAGCTTAGCCATAGCGGGAGCCTACGAGCAGTACTTC; CDR3aa: CASSLAIAGAYEQYF; d_gene: TRBD2; v_gene: TRBV7-9; j_gene: TRBJ2-7; abundance: many
CDR3nt: TGCAGTGCTCGCCAAACTAGCGGGAGGTCACGGGAGCAGTTCTTC; CDR3aa: CSARQTSGRSREQFF; d_gene: TRBD2; v_gene: TRBV20-1; j_gene: TRBJ2-1; abundance: many
CDR3nt: TGCGCCAGCAGCTTGGAGGCCGATAAGAGTAACGAGCAGTACTTC; CDR3aa: CASSLEADKSNEQYF; d_gene: -; v_gene: TRBV5-1; j_gene: TRBJ2-7; abundance: many
CDR3nt: TGCTCGTTGGGTAGACTCCAGTTCTTC; CDR3aa: CSLGRLQFF; d_gene: -; v_gene: TRBV20-1; j_gene: TRBJ2-1; abundance: -
CDR3nt: TGTGCCAGCAGTGAAAAAGCGGGAGATAGCGGGGAGCTGTTTTTT; CDR3aa: CASSEKAGDSGELFF; d_gene: TRBD2; v_gene: TRBV6-1; j_gene: TRBJ2-2; abundance: few
CDR3nt: TGTGCCAGCAGCCAGGGGGGGGATCACTACGAGCAGTACTTC; CDR3aa: CASSQGGDHYEQYF; d_gene: -; v_gene: TRBV5-6; j_gene: TRBJ2-7; abundance: -
CDR3nt: TGTGCCACCAGCTGGACTAGCGGGATCTCTGAGCAGTTCTTC; CDR3aa: CATSWTSGISEQFF; d_gene: TRBD2; v_gene: TRBV24-1; j_gene: TRBJ2-1; abundance: many
CDR3nt: TGTGCCAGCAGCTTACGGACGGGAGGCCCCTACAATGAGCAGTTCTTC; CDR3aa: CASSLRTGGPYNEQFF; d_gene: TRBD2; v_gene: TRBV7-8; j_gene: TRBJ2-1; abundance: many
CDR3nt: TGTGCCAGCAGCTGGATCGCGGGAGACACAGATACGCAGTATTTT; CDR3aa: CASSWIAGDTDTQYF; d_gene: TRBD2; v_gene: TRBV5-6; j_gene: TRBJ2-3; abundance: -
CDR3nt: TGCAGCGTTGAGCGGCCCGACTGGACTAGCACAGATACGCAGTATTTT; CDR3aa: CSVERPDWTSTDTQYF; d_gene: -; v_gene: TRBV29-1; j_gene: TRBJ2-3; abundance: many